This T cell receptor (beta chain) originates from a study of OX40 agonist ivuxolimab in advanced cancers. Study as a whole: Of the patients, three showed partial responses, one with hepatocellular carcinoma and two with cutaneous melanoma. Study-level results: Researchers report that CD8+ T cells had, on average, more expanded clones than CD4+. Specificity for antigen went undetermined in the expanded peripheral T cells.

V was clipped by 3 bases and J by 4 bases; unmatched bases: 4. The CDR3 has 14 amino acids. Germline CDR1 SGHRS, CDR2 YFSETQ. Using immunoSEQ multiplex PCR, the repertoire was profiled, and TCRdb retains in-frame clones only, with some absent. The sample consists of tens of thousands of clones, around four fifths of them appearing once. As to this clone: What it binds is unknown.

This receptor was obtained from an adult with an advanced solid tumor such as melanoma, head and neck, liver or kidney cancer. The genes are TRBV5-1 and TRBJ2-3, with 8 nucleotides matching TRBD1. This specimen consisted of CD4+ or CD8+ T cells sorted from blood, obtained in a trial of the OX40 agonist ivuxolimab. CDR3 sequence: CASSSGQGADTQYF. The DNA for the CDR3 is TGCGCCAGCAGCTCTGGACAGGGTGCAGATACGCAGTATTTT.